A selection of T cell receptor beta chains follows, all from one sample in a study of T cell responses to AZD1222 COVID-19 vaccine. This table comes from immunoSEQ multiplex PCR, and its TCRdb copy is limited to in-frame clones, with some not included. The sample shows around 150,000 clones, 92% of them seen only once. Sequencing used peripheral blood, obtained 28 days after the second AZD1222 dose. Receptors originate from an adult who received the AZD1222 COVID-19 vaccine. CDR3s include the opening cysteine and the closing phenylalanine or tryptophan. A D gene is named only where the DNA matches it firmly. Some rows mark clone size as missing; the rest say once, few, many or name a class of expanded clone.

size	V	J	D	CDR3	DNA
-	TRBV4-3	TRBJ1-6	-	CASRVDFFRDSPLHF	TGCGCCAGCAGAGTTGACTTTTTTCGGGATTCACCCCTCCACTTT
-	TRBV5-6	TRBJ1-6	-	CASSWGQVANSPLHF	TGTGCCAGCAGCTGGGGGCAGGTAGCTAATTCACCCCTCCACTTT
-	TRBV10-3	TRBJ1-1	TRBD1	CAIRGQGPTEAFF	TGTGCCATCAGGGGACAGGGCCCCACTGAAGCTTTCTTT
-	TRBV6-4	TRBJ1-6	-	CASSDEINSPLHF	TGTGCCAGCAGTGACGAGATCAATTCACCCCTCCACTTT
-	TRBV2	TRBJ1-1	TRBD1	CASRGGGTVNTEAFF	TGTGCCAGCAGGGGTGGTGGGACAGTGAACACTGAAGCTTTCTTT
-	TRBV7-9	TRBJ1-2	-	CASSPLALRPPNPGYTF	TGTGCCAGCAGCCCCCTCGCTCTGAGGCCCCCAAATCCTGGCTACACCTTC
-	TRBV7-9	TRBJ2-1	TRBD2	CASSLAGQFDNEQFF	TGTGCCAGCAGCCTAGCGGGTCAATTTGACAATGAGCAGTTCTTC
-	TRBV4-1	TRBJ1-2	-	CASSQDRRASGGAYYGYTF	TGCGCCAGCAGCCAAGATCGAAGGGCCAGTGGTGGCGCCTACTATGGCTACACCTTC
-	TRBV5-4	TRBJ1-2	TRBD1	CASSADRTNYGYTF	TGTGCCAGCAGCGCGGACAGGACTAACTATGGCTACACCTTC
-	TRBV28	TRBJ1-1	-	CASSPPGPRGAFF	TGTGCCAGCAGTCCACCCGGGCCTCGAGGAGCTTTCTTT
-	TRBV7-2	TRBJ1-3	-	CASSLDGVTGNTIYF	TGTGCCAGCAGCTTAGATGGGGTAACGGGAAACACCATATATTTT
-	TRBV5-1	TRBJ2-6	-	CASSLHTGSSGANVLTF	TGCGCCAGCAGCTTACACACAGGCAGCTCTGGGGCCAACGTCCTGACTTTC
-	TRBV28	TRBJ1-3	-	CASSLLRSSGNTIYF	TGTGCCAGCAGTTTATTGCGGAGCTCTGGAAACACCATATATTTT
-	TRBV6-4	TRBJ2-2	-	CASSDEGGGELFF	TGTGCCAGCAGTGACGAGGGGGGCGGGGAGCTGTTTTTT
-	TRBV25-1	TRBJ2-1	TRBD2	CASSIHRLAGDNEQFF	TGTGCCAGCAGTATACATCGACTAGCGGGAGATAATGAGCAGTTCTTC
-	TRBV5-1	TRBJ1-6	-	CASSQAGDSPLHF	TGCGCCAGCTCTCAAGCCGGGGATTCACCCCTCCACTTT
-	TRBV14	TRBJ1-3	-	CASGHPGSGNTIYF	TGTGCCAGCGGACATCCAGGCTCTGGAAACACCATATATTTT
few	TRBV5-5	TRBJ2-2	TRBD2	CASSLSLAGGPLTGELFF	TGTGCCAGCAGCTTGAGTCTAGCGGGAGGGCCTTTAACCGGGGAGCTGTTTTTT
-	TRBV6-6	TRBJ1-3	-	CASSSRESGNTIYF	TGTGCCAGCAGTAGCAGGGAGTCTGGAAACACCATATATTTT
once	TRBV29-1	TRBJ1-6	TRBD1	CSVRAGGNSPLHF	TGCAGCGTTCGGGCAGGGGGAAATTCACCCCTCCACTTT
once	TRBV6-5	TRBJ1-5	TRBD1	CASSRGTGNQPQHF	TGTGCCAGCAGCCGAGGGACAGGGAATCAGCCCCAGCATTTT
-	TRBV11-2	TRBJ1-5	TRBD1	CASSGTGGGQPQHF	TGTGCCAGCAGCGGAACAGGGGGCGGGCAGCCCCAGCATTTT
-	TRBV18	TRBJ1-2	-	CASSPGQNYGYTF	TGTGCCAGCTCGCCGGGGCAGAACTATGGCTACACCTTC
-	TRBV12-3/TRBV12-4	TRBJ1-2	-	CASSTSNYGYTF	TGTGCCAGCAGTACTTCTAACTATGGCTACACCTTC
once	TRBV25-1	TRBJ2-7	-	CASSATPYEQYF	TGTGCCAGCAGTGCCACCCCCTACGAGCAGTACTTC
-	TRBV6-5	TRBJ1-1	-	CASSYSSGRSEAFF	TGTGCCAGCAGTTACTCGAGCGGGAGAAGTGAAGCTTTCTTT
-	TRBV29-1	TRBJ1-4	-	CSVGSSATNEKLFF	TGCAGCGTCGGAAGCAGTGCAACTAATGAAAAACTGTTTTTT
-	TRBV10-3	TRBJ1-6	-	CAITQGTDSPLHF	TGTGCCATCACACAGGGAACGGATTCACCCCTCCACTTT
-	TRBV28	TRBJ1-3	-	CASSLFPTRTDTIYF	TGTGCCAGCAGTTTATTCCCCACCCGAACGGACACCATATATTTT
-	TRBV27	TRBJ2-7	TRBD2	CASSSTGLAEKYEQYF	TGTGCCAGCAGTTCCACCGGACTAGCGGAAAAGTACGAGCAGTACTTC
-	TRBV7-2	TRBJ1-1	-	CASSQDRNTEAFF	TGTGCCAGCAGTCAGGACAGGAACACTGAAGCTTTCTTT
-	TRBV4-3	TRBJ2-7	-	CASSLGARGLSSYEQYF	TGCGCCAGCAGCCTCGGAGCGCGGGGGCTTTCTTCCTACGAGCAGTACTTC
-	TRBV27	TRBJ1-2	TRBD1	CASSGQAGYGYTF	TGTGCCAGCAGCGGACAGGCTGGCTATGGCTACACCTTC
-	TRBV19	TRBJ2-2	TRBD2	CASSIPSGRGTGELFF	TGTGCCAGTAGTATCCCTAGCGGGAGGGGCACCGGGGAGCTGTTTTTT
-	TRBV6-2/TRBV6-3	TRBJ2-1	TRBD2	CASSYSGSGYNEQFF	TGTGCCAGCAGTTACTCAGGTAGCGGGTACAATGAGCAGTTCTTC
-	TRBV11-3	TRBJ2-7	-	CASSFQRLAYEQYF	TGTGCCAGCAGCTTCCAGCGTCTAGCCTACGAGCAGTACTTC
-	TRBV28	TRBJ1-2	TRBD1	CASRGRRTGANYGYTF	TGTGCCAGCCGCGGGCGCCGGACAGGGGCCAACTATGGCTACACCTTC
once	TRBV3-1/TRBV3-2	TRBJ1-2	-	CASSQQGGIYGYTF	TGTGCCAGCAGCCAACAGGGAGGGATCTATGGCTACACCTTC
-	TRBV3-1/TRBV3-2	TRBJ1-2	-	CASSQGAAYGYTF	TGTGCCAGCAGCCAAGGGGCGGCCTATGGCTACACCTTC
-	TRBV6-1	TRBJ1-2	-	CASSAIHYFRDNYGYTF	TGTGCCAGCAGTGCCATACACTACTTCCGGGACAACTATGGCTACACCTTC
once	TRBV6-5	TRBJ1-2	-	CASSYSQGGYTF	TGTGCCAGCAGTTACTCGCAGGGCGGCTACACCTTC
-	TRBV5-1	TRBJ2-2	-	CASRVAENTGELFF	TGCGCCAGCAGGGTGGCGGAGAACACCGGGGAGCTGTTTTTT
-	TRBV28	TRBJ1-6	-	CASGQNNSPLHF	TGTGCCAGCGGACAAAATAATTCACCCCTCCACTTT
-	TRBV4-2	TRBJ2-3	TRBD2	CASSQDLLAGGPVTDTQYF	TGTGCCAGCAGCCAAGATTTGTTAGCGGGAGGGCCGGTGACAGATACGCAGTATTTT
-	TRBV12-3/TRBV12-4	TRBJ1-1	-	CASSLRGGAFF	TGTGCCAGCAGTTTGAGAGGGGGAGCTTTCTTT
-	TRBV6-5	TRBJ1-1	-	CASSYTGLAAAEAFF	TGTGCCAGCAGTTATACAGGGTTAGCTGCGGCTGAAGCTTTCTTT